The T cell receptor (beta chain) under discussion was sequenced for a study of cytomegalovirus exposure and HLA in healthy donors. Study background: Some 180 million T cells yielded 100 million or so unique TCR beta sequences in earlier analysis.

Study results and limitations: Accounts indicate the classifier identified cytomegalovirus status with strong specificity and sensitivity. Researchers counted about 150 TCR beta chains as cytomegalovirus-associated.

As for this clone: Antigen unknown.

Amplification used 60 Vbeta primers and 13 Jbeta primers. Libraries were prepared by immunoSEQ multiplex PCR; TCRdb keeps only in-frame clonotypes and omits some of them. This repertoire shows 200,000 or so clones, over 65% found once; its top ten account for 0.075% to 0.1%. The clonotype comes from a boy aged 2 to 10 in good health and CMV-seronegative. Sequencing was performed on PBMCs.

Here the CDR3 reads CSDPADEQYF. CDR3 bases: TGCAGCGACCCGGCGGACGAGCAGTACTTC. V and J are TRBV29-1 and TRBJ2-7; D not certain. Looked up from germline, CDR1 is SQVTM and CDR2 is ANQGSEA. CDR3 size: 10 residues. The V and J ends lost 7 bases and 5 bases respectively, with 9 bases between them.